This is a list of T cell receptor beta chains from one sample in a study of blood T cell repertoires in COVID-19. Here immunoSEQ multiplex PCR was the method, and the copy in TCRdb shows in-frame clones only, minus some. The table has about 200,000 clones, approximately 91% seen once. Sequenced: peripheral blood. These receptors all come from a man in his late teens or twenties with active or convalescent COVID-19. The CDR3 runs from the conserved cysteine through the conserved F or W. The D gene is left open where the match is weak. A clone size is listed for some rows: how often the clone was seen (once, few, many), or a class if it is expanded.

abundance,v_gene,j_gene,d_gene,CDR3aa,CDR3nt
-,TRBV28,TRBJ1-5,-,CASSTSQGQPQHF,TGTGCCAGCAGTACCTCCCAGGGTCAGCCCCAGCATTTT
few,TRBV9,TRBJ1-5,-,CASSAPGDGQPQHF,TGTGCCAGCAGCGCCCCGGGGGACGGTCAGCCCCAGCATTTT
-,TRBV5-1,TRBJ1-4,-,CASSPGGATNEKLFF,TGCGCCAGCAGCCCGGGAGGGGCAACTAATGAAAAACTGTTTTTT
-,TRBV12-3/TRBV12-4,TRBJ1-1,-,CASTVGGTTEAFF,TGTGCCAGCACCGTAGGGGGTACCACTGAAGCTTTCTTT
-,TRBV27,TRBJ1-2,-,CASSPKQGIGANYGYTF,TGTGCCAGCAGTCCCAAACAGGGTATTGGGGCTAACTATGGCTACACCTTC
-,TRBV9,TRBJ2-1,-,CASSAPGPHNEQFF,TGTGCCAGCAGCGCTCCCGGTCCCCACAATGAGCAGTTCTTC
few,TRBV6-5,TRBJ2-7,TRBD1,CASSRTGGWAYEQYF,TGTGCCAGCAGCAGGACAGGCGGTTGGGCTTACGAGCAGTACTTC
few,TRBV5-1,TRBJ2-2,TRBD2,CASSLELAGGPNTGELFF,TGCGCCAGCAGTCTAGAACTAGCGGGAGGGCCAAACACCGGGGAGCTGTTTTTT
few,TRBV5-1,TRBJ1-1,TRBD1,CASSRPGTGDTEAFF,TGCGCCAGCAGCCGTCCCGGGACAGGGGACACTGAAGCTTTCTTT
-,TRBV15,TRBJ2-5,-,CATSPRGLGETQYF,TGTGCCACCAGCCCCCGGGGGTTAGGGGAGACCCAGTACTTC
-,TRBV7-9,TRBJ2-7,TRBD2,CASSFREGIYEQYF,TGTGCCAGCAGCTTCCGGGAGGGGATTTACGAGCAGTACTTC
-,TRBV5-4,TRBJ1-1,-,CASSADRSTEAFF,TGTGCCAGCAGCGCAGACAGGAGCACTGAAGCTTTCTTT
-,TRBV2,TRBJ2-1,TRBD2,CAIASGGSIDEQFF,TGTGCCATCGCGTCGGGCGGGAGTATCGATGAGCAGTTCTTC
-,TRBV30,TRBJ1-5,-,CAWSAGRNQPQHF,TGTGCCTGGAGTGCAGGTCGAAATCAGCCCCAGCATTTT
-,TRBV18,TRBJ1-2,-,CASSQTPGLHNGYTF,TGTGCCAGCTCACAAACCCCGGGACTCCACAATGGCTACACCTTC
-,TRBV2,TRBJ2-2,-,CASSGTQNTGELFF,TGTGCCAGCAGTGGAACTCAAAACACCGGGGAGCTGTTTTTT
-,TRBV11-2,TRBJ1-1,TRBD1,CASSFGTDYTEAFF,TGTGCCAGCAGCTTCGGGACAGACTACACTGAAGCTTTCTTT
-,TRBV7-2,TRBJ2-2,TRBD2,CASSLVFSGRAVTGELFF,TGTGCCAGCAGCTTAGTTTTTAGCGGGAGGGCGGTCACCGGGGAGCTGTTTTTT
-,TRBV2,TRBJ1-5,-,CASSENTNQPQHF,TGTGCCAGCAGTGAAAACACCAATCAGCCCCAGCATTTT
-,TRBV15,TRBJ1-1,-,CATSTDRNMNTEAFF,TGTGCCACCAGCACCGACAGAAACATGAACACTGAAGCTTTCTTT
-,TRBV12-5,TRBJ2-1,TRBD1,CASGPDRSSYNEQFF,TGTGCTAGTGGTCCGGACAGGAGCTCCTACAATGAGCAGTTCTTC
-,TRBV27,TRBJ2-1,TRBD2,CASRRGGTLDEQFF,TGTGCCAGCAGACGGGGAGGGACCCTGGATGAGCAGTTCTTC
-,TRBV4-1,TRBJ2-3,TRBD1,CASSRKLRDREYF,TGCGCCAGCAGCCGAAAACTCCGGGACAGGGAGTATTTT
-,TRBV9,TRBJ2-2,TRBD1,CASSAPTGGPNTGELFF,TGTGCCAGCAGCGCGCCGACAGGGGGCCCTAACACCGGGGAGCTGTTTTTT
-,TRBV7-2,TRBJ1-4,-,CASSPGQNEKLFF,TGTGCCAGCAGCCCGGGACAAAATGAAAAACTGTTTTTT
-,TRBV7-3,TRBJ2-1,-,CASSYTPQGLGFNEQFF,TGTGCCAGCAGCTACACCCCTCAGGGACTTGGTTTCAATGAGCAGTTCTTC